This is a list of T cell receptor beta chains from one sample in a study of spatial heterogeneity in lung cancer. TCRdb independently ran MiXCR on the 5' RACE reads; one entry per CDR3 protein. Here the sample spans fewer than 60,000 distinct CDR3 sequences, roughly 7% being singletons. The sample here was PBMCs, taken at follow-up. The origin of the receptors is a female donor with early-stage non-small cell lung cancer. Each CDR3 is given with its conserved first and last residue. A D gene is named only where the DNA matches it firmly. Where a row states a size, it is once, few, many or the class of an expanded clone; other rows omit it.

>TRBJ2-7|few|TRBD1|TRBV6-5
TGTGCCAGCACGGGGACAGCAAGCTACGAGCAGTACTTC
CASTGTASYEQYF
>TRBJ1-2|-|-|TRBV5-4
TGTGCCAGCAGCTACGGGTCGGACACTAACTATGGCTACACCTTC
CASSYGSDTNYGYTF
>TRBJ2-5|many|-|TRBV12-3/TRBV12-4
TGTGCCAGCAGTTTCGGCCAGCTCAAAGTAGAGACCCAGTACTTC
CASSFGQLKVETQYF
>TRBJ2-5|many|-|TRBV10-3
TGTGCCATCAGTGGGGGACACCAAGAGACCCAGTACTTC
CAISGGHQETQYF
>TRBJ2-2|-|-|TRBV7-9
TGTGCCAGCGGCCACAGAGGGCCCGGAGCCGGGGAGCTGTTTTTT
CASGHRGPGAGELFF
>TRBJ1-6|many|-|TRBV4-2
TGTGCCAGCAGCCTTGGAGGGAGCCTTAGCGACAATTCACCCCTCCACTTT
CASSLGGSLSDNSPLHF
>TRBJ2-1|few|-|TRBV5-1
TGCGCCAGCAGCTTTTGGATGGAAGAGCAGTTCTTC
CASSFWMEEQFF
>TRBJ1-1|many|TRBD1|TRBV11-2
TGTGCCAGCAGCCCCCGGGACAGGGGCACTGAAGCTTTCTTT
CASSPRDRGTEAFF
>TRBJ2-5|few|TRBD1|TRBV5-1
TGCGTCAGCAGCTTGGGACAGGGGGATGAGACCCAGTACTTC
CVSSLGQGDETQYF
>TRBJ2-7|many|-|TRBV20-1
TGCAGTGCTAGAGATCAGGGGACGGCAAGCTCCTACGAGCAGTACTTC
CSARDQGTASSYEQYF
>TRBJ1-6|many|-|TRBV28
TGTGCCAGCAGTTTACTGGGGCTGAATTCACCCCTCCACTTT
CASSLLGLNSPLHF
>TRBJ2-1|-|TRBD1|TRBV6-2/TRBV6-3
TGTGCCAGCAGTTCACAGGGGAATGAGCAGTTCTTC
CASSSQGNEQFF
>TRBJ2-1|many|TRBD1|TRBV30
TGTGCCTGGAGTCACAACAGGGGGCTTGAGCAGTTCTTC
CAWSHNRGLEQFF
>TRBJ1-1|few|-|TRBV7-2
TGTGCCAGCAGCCTTCGGGGGCGATCCACTGAAGCTTTCTTT
CASSLRGRSTEAFF
>TRBJ1-4|many|TRBD1|TRBV10-2
TGCGCCAGCAGTGAGGGCCCAGGGGGAAGTGAAAAACTGTTTTTT
CASSEGPGGSEKLFF
>TRBJ2-5|few|TRBD2|TRBV28
TGTGCCAGCGGACTAGCGGGTAACTTCCAAGAGACCCAGTACTTC
CASGLAGNFQETQYF
>TRBJ2-5|many|-|TRBV12-3/TRBV12-4
TGTGCCAGCAGTTTAGTCCGACAAGAGACCCAGTACTTC
CASSLVRQETQYF
>TRBJ1-1|many|-|TRBV7-2
TGTGCCAGCAGCTTCGGAGGCGGCACTGAAGCTTTCTTT
CASSFGGGTEAFF
>TRBJ2-7|few|TRBD2|TRBV10-3
TGTGCCATCAGTGGGATAGCGGGGAGCCCCTCCTACGAGCAGTACTTC
CAISGIAGSPSYEQYF
>TRBJ1-1|-|TRBD1|TRBV6-5
TGTGCCAGCAGTTACGACAGGGGGCAGGCTGAAGCTTTCTTT
CASSYDRGQAEAFF
>TRBJ2-1|few|TRBD1|TRBV5-5
TGTGCCAGCAGCCGGGACAGGGACGATGAGCAGTTCTTC
CASSRDRDDEQFF
>TRBJ2-1|many|-|TRBV20-1
TGCAGTGCTAGAGGTCGCAATGAGCAGTTCTTC
CSARGRNEQFF
>TRBJ2-7|few|-|TRBV5-1
TGCGCCAGCAGCCCGGACCGGGGGTACGAGCAGTACTTC
CASSPDRGYEQYF
>TRBJ2-3|few|-|TRBV5-1
TGCGCCAGCAACCCGGGGGCGGCAGATACGCAGTATTTT
CASNPGAADTQYF
>TRBJ2-5|once|-|TRBV10-3
TGTGCCATCAGTGAGTCGACTGGGGACACAGGGACCCAGTACTTC
CAISESTGDTGTQYF
>TRBJ2-3|many|-|TRBV5-1
TGCGCCAGCAGCGCCTGGGGGTCTAGCACAGATACGCAGTATTTT
CASSAWGSSTDTQYF
>TRBJ1-2|-|-|TRBV24-1
TGTGCCACCAGTGAATCTGGAGAGGGCTATGGCTACACCTTC
CATSESGEGYGYTF
>TRBJ2-1|once|-|TRBV6-6
TGTACCACCGGCGAGAGGGTTTACAATGAGCAGTTCTTC
CTTGERVYNEQFF
>TRBJ1-1|many|-|TRBV7-2
TGTGCCAGCAGCCGAGGTAGAGGAGGGCTGAACACTGAAGCTTTCTTT
CASSRGRGGLNTEAFF
>TRBJ1-2|-|-|TRBV2
TGTGCCAGCAGTGAGTTTGACAGCCCAACGGTCTACACCTTC
CASSEFDSPTVYTF
>TRBJ1-5|many|TRBD1|TRBV20-1
TGCAGTGCTAGAGGGGGGACAGGGAGCAATCAGCCCCAGCATTTT
CSARGGTGSNQPQHF
>TRBJ2-1|-|TRBD2|TRBV5-4
TGTGCCAGCAGCTTGGACTCAGCGGGGGATTACAATGAGCAGTTCTTC
CASSLDSAGDYNEQFF
>TRBJ1-4|many|-|TRBV10-3
TGTGCCATCAGTCAAGGGGCAGGTTCGTCTGAAAAACTGTTTTTT
CAISQGAGSSEKLFF
>TRBJ2-5|-|-|TRBV4-3
TGCGCCAGCAGCCTCCACCTGGGGGGGCCCGGGGAGACCCAGTACTTC
CASSLHLGGPGETQYF
>TRBJ2-7|few|-|TRBV15
TGTGCCACCAGCAGAGATCTCGGGGAGCAGTACTTC
CATSRDLGEQYF
>TRBJ2-1|many|TRBD2|TRBV5-1
TGCGCCAGCAGCTTGGTGAGCCTAGCGGAGAACAATGAGCAGTTCTTC
CASSLVSLAENNEQFF
>TRBJ1-3|many|-|TRBV20-1
TGCAGTGCCCCTCGTGGCGGCAGTCACTCTGGAAACACCATATATTTT
CSAPRGGSHSGNTIYF
>TRBJ2-7|many|-|TRBV11-2
TGTGCCAGCAGCTTATCCCCCGGGGGCAGCTACGAGCAGTACTTC
CASSLSPGGSYEQYF
>TRBJ1-1|few|-|TRBV7-9
TGTGCCAGCAGCTCCCTTGGGGAAGGGACTGAAGCTTTCTTT
CASSSLGEGTEAFF
>TRBJ2-5|many|TRBD2|TRBV20-1
TGCAGTGCTATGCGGACTAGCGGGGGGCCTATGGAGACCCAGTACTTC
CSAMRTSGGPMETQYF
>TRBJ1-5|many|TRBD1|TRBV4-1
TGCGCCAGCAGGGCCGGGACAGGGGGTCAGCCCCAGCATTTT
CASRAGTGGQPQHF
>TRBJ1-5|-|-|TRBV7-2
TGTGCCAGCAGCTGGGGACTGACGGAGCCCCAGCATTTT
CASSWGLTEPQHF
>TRBJ2-5|-|TRBD2|TRBV2
TGTGCCAGCTTACCTAGCGGGGGGGTGGAAGAGACCCAGTACTTC
CASLPSGGVEETQYF
>TRBJ2-2|many|-|TRBV18
TGTGCCAGCTCACGGAGCGATACCGGGGAGCTGTTTTTT
CASSRSDTGELFF
>TRBJ1-2|many|-|TRBV11-2
TGTGCCAGCAGCCCCGGGGGCAGGGGTGGCTACACCTTC
CASSPGGRGGYTF
>TRBJ1-1|many|TRBD1|TRBV27
TGTGCCAGCAGTAGAGGGACAGGGGGCCACACTGAAGCTTTCTTT
CASSRGTGGHTEAFF
>TRBJ2-2|many|-|TRBV5-1
TGCGCCAGCAGCTTGAACACCGGGGAGCTGTTTTTT
CASSLNTGELFF